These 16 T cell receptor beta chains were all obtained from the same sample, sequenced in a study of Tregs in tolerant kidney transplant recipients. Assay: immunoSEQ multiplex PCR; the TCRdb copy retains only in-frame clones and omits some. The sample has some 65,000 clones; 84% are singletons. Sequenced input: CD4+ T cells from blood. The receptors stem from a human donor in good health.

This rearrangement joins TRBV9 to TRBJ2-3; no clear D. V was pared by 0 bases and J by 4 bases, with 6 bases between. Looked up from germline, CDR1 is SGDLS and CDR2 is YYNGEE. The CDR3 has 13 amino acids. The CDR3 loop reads CASSVVGADTQYF. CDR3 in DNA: TGTGCCAGCAGCGTAGTAGGTGCAGATACGCAGTATTTT.

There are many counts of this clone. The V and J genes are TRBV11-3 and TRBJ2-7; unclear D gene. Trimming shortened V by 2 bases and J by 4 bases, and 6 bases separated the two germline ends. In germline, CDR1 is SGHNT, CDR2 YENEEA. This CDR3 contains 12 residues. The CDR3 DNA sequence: TGTGCCAGCAGCTTAAAGGATTACGAGCAGTACTTC. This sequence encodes CASSLKDYEQYF.

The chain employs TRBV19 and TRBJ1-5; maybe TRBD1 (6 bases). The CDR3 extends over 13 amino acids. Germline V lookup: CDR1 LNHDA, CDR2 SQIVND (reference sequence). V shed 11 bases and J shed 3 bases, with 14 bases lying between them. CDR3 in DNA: TGTGCCGGAGGGACACCGGCCAATCAGCCCCAGCATTTT. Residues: CAGGTPANQPQHF.

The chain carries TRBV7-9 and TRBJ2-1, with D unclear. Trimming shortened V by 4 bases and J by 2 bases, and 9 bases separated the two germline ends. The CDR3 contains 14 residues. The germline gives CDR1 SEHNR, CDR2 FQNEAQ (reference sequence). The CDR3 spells CASSSLSPYNEQFF. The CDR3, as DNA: TGTGCCAGCAGCTCCCTATCTCCCTACAATGAGCAGTTCTTC.

CDR3 DNA sequence: TGTGCCACCCGCGCGGAGGTCGCTGAGCAGTTCTTC. Its translation is CATRAEVAEQFF. The chain recombines TRBV15 with TRBJ2-1, with D perhaps matching TRBD2 (5 bases). The CDR3 has 12 amino acids. V lost 8 bases and J 9 bases, leaving 14 bases between the germline ends. In germline, CDR1 is LNHNV, CDR2 YYDKDF (reference sequence).

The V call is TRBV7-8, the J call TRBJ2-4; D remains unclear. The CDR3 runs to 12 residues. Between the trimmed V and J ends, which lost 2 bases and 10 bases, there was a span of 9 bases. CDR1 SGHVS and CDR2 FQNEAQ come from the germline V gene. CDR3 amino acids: CASSLLRGIQYF. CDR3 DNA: TGTGCCAGCAGCTTATTACGTGGGATTCAGTACTTC.

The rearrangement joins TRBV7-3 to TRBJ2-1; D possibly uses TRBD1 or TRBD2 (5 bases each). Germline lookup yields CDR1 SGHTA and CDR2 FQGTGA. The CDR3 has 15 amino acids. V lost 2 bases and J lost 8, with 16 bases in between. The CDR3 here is CASSLSPGTADEQFF. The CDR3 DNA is TGTGCCAGCAGCTTATCCCCAGGGACGGCCGATGAGCAGTTCTTC.

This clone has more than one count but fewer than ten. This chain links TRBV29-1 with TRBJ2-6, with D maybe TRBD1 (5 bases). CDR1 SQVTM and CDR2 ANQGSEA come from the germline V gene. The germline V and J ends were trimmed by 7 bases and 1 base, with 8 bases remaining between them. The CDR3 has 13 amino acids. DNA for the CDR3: TGCAGCGCCCAGGGTTCTGGGGCCAACGTCCTGACTTTC. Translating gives CSAQGSGANVLTF.

CDR3 loop: CASSVASSGRLYEQYF. The CDR3 DNA reads as TGTGCCAGCAGCGTAGCGTCGTCGGGCAGACTCTACGAGCAGTACTTC. This chain uses TRBV9 with TRBJ2-7; D uncertain. CDR1 and CDR2 from the germline V gene are SGDLS and YYNGEE. This CDR3 is 16 amino acids long. The germline V and J ends were trimmed by 0 bases and 3 bases, with 16 bases remaining between them.

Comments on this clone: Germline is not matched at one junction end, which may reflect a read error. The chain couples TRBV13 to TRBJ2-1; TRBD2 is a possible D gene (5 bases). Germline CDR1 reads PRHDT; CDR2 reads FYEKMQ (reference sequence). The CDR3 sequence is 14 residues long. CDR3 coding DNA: TGTGCCAGCAGCCTAGGGAGCTCCTACAATGAGCAGTTCTTC. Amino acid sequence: CASSLGSSYNEQFF.

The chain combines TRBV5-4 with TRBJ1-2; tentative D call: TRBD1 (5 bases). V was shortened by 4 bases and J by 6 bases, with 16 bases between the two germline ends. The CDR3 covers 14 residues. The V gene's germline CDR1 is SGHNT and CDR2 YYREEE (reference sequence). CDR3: CASSPEGRVNGYTF. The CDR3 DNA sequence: TGTGCCAGCAGCCCGGAGGGCAGGGTGAATGGCTACACCTTC.

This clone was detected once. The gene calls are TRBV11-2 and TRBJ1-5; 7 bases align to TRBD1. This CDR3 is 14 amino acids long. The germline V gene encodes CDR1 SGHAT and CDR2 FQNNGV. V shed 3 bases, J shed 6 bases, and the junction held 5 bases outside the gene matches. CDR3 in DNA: TGTGCCAGCAGCTTGGGAGAGGGGGCTCAGCCCCAGCATTTT. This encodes CASSLGEGAQPQHF.

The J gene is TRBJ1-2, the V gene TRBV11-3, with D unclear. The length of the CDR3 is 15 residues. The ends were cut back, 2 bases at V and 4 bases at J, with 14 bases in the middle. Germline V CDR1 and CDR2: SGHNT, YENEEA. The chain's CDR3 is CASSLLGNSVYGYTF. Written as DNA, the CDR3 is TGTGCCAGCAGCTTACTCGGAAATTCCGTCTATGGCTACACCTTC. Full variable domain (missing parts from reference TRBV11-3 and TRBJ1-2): EAGVVQSPRYKIIEKKQPVAFWCNPISGHNTLYWYLQNLGQGPELLIRYENEEAVDDSQLPKDRFSAERLKGVDSTLKIQPAELGDSAVYLCASSLLGNSVYGYTFGSGTRLTVV.

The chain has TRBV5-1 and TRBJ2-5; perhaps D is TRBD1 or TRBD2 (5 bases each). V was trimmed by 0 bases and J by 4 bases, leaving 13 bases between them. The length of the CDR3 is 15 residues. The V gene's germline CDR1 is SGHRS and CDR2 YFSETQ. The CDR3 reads CASSLGSGDGETQYF. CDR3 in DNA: TGCGCCAGCAGCTTGGGCTCTGGGGACGGAGAGACCCAGTACTTC.

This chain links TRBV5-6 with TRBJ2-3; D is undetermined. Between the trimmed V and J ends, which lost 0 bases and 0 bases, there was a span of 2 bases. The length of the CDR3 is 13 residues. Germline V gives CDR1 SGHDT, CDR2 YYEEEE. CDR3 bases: TGTGCCAGCAGCTTGGGAAGCACAGATACGCAGTATTTT. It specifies CASSLGSTDTQYF.

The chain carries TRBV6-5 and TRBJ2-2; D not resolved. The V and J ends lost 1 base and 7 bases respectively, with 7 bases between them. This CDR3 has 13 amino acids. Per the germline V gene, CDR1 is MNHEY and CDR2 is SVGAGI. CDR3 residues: CASSYYRVGELFF. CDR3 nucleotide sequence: TGTGCCAGCAGTTACTACCGGGTCGGGGAGCTGTTTTTT.